One sample yielded the 9 T cell receptor beta chains listed below, sequenced in a study of beta chain features in type 1 diabetes (dated by TCRdb to the late 2010s). Libraries came from the immunoSEQ multiplex PCR assay. The entire isolated RNA was reverse transcribed using the High Capacity cDNA Reverse Transcription Kit, and thus expressed TCRB transcripts were sequenced. Sourced from immuneACCESS, this table was stored by TCRdb with only in-frame sequences that have V and J called. A share of the clones is absent; for the studies checked, an unresolved V gene accounts for under half, and the remainder has no known explanation. Within this sample are 130,000 or so clones, with about a tenth of them counted one time only. The ten top clones hold 0.6% to 0.85% of the sample. Sequences were obtained from central memory CD4+ T cells from blood. These receptors came from a man between 18 and 35 years old in good health.

This clone was seen a few times. The chain combines TRBV5-1 with TRBJ1-1; 7 positions agree with TRBD1. CDR1 and CDR2 (germline): SGHRS, YFSETQ. This CDR3 is built from 15 residues. Trimming cost V 0 bases and J 1 base; bases outside gene matches: 3. The CDR3 DNA follows: TGCGCCAGCAGCTTGGCGGGACAGTCGAACACTGAAGCTTTCTTT. This sequence encodes CASSLAGQSNTEAFF.

The chain is built from TRBV13 and TRBJ2-7; 7 nucleotides line up with TRBD2. This CDR3 region has 14 residues. V gave up 5 bases and J gave up 4 bases; unmatched junction bases: 8. Germline V gives CDR1 PRHDT, CDR2 FYEKMQ (reference sequence). The CDR3 region has the DNA TGTGCCAGCAGCCTATCCGGGACTAAGTACGAGCAGTACTTC. Residues: CASSLSGTKYEQYF.

This chain connects TRBV2 to TRBJ2-7; D possibly corresponds to TRBD1 (6 bases). This CDR3 contains 13 residues. Trimming cost V 1 base and J 4 bases, with 8 bases left between them. Germline CDR1 reads SNHLY; CDR2 reads FYNNEI. The CDR3 DNA is TGTGCCAGCAGTGAAGAGGGGGTTTACGAGCAGTACTTC. This gives the protein CASSEEGVYEQYF.

This clone came up many times. The chain links TRBV5-4 to TRBJ2-1; 12 bases are shared with TRBD2. Trimming removed 0 bases from V and 3 bases from J; junction bases left unmatched: 7. CDR1 is SGHNT, CDR2 YYREEE, per germline (reference sequence). The CDR3 spans 18 residues. CDR3 residues: CASSLVLAGGRFYNEQFF. CDR3 nucleotide sequence: TGTGCCAGCAGCTTGGTCCTAGCGGGGGGGCGCTTCTACAATGAGCAGTTCTTC.

This clone was detected many times. The gene calls are TRBV15 and TRBJ2-1; no clear D. Trimming cost V 2 bases and J 9 bases, with 5 bases left between them. The CDR3 loop spans 11 amino acids. Germline V gene lookup returns CDR1 LNHNV and CDR2 YYDKDF (reference sequence). CDR3 protein: CATSRRVEQFF. CDR3 nucleotide sequence: TGTGCCACCAGCAGACGTGTTGAGCAGTTCTTC.

The V and J genes are TRBV11-2 and TRBJ2-5, with a weak D call TRBD2 (5 bases). Deletions cut 4 bases from V and 2 bases from J, with 11 bases between. The CDR3 runs to 14 residues. The V gene's germline CDR1 is SGHAT and CDR2 FQNNGV. The CDR3 is CASSSTRRQETQYF. The CDR3 DNA reads as TGTGCCAGCAGCTCAACTAGGCGGCAAGAGACCCAGTACTTC.

This clone was observed a handful of times. Here the CDR3 reads CASSQIQGVIGGYTF. The CDR3 DNA reads TGCGCCAGCAGCCAAATACAGGGCGTTATTGGTGGCTACACCTTC. V usage is TRBV4-3 and J usage is TRBJ1-2, with a weak D call TRBD1 (6 bases). The CDR3 runs 15 residues. V lost 2 bases and J 7 bases, leaving 17 bases between the germline ends. Per germline, CDR1 LGHNA and CDR2 YSLEER.

This chain connects TRBV5-4 to TRBJ1-2; D remains ambiguous. Trimming pared 1 base from V and 4 bases from J, leaving 8 bases between. The CDR3 has 13 amino acids. The V gene's germline CDR1 is SGHNT and CDR2 YYREEE (reference sequence). In DNA form, the CDR3 reads TGTGCCAGCAGCTTGCCCCCTATCTATGGCTACACCTTC. Translated: CASSLPPIYGYTF.

This chain uses TRBV5-1 with TRBJ1-1; D unresolved. V shed 6 bases and J shed 4 bases, with 7 bases lying between them. Germline-derived CDR1 and CDR2 are SGHRS and YFSETQ. CDR3 length equals 11 residues. CDR3 sequence reads: CASMGSTEAFF. CDR3 DNA sequence: TGCGCCAGCATGGGGAGCACTGAAGCTTTCTTT.